This T cell receptor beta chain was sequenced during a study of T cell responses to AZD1222 COVID-19 vaccine. Study at large: Combined were second doses at about 4 or about 12 weeks.

TCRdb's table, derived via immunoSEQ multiplex PCR, lists solely in-frame clones and lacks some. The sample gives some 170,000 clones, roughly nine tenths of which show up once; 1.5% to 2% is in the top ten. This CDR3 contains 14 residues. Germline CDR1 and CDR2: SGHRS and YFSETQ. The V gene end was trimmed by 4 bases and the J gene end by 2 bases; junction bases not matched to a gene: 5. This sequence joins TRBV5-1 and TRBJ2-7, with 8 bases that match TRBD1. The source was peripheral blood, collected on day 0 of AZD1222 vaccination. The source is an adult in good health. The CDR3: CASSPDRDTYEQYF. CDR3 nucleotides: TGCGCCAGCAGCCCGGACAGGGATACCTACGAGCAGTACTTC.